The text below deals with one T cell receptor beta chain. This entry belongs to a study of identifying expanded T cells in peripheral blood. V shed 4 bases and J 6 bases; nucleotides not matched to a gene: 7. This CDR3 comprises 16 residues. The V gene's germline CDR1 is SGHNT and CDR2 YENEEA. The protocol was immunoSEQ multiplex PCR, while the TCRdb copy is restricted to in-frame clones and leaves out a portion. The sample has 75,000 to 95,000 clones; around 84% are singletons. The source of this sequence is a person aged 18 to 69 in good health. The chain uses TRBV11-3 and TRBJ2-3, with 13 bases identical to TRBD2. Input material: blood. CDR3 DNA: TGTGCCAGCAGCTCCTCGACTAGCGGGGGGCCGGATACGCAGTATTTT. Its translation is CASSSSTSGGPDTQYF.